This T cell receptor (beta chain) was sequenced for a study of response to subunit inactivated influenza vaccine. One entry per CDR3 protein results from TCRdb running MiXCR on the RT-PCR reads. The data show about 170,000 distinct CDR3 sequences, with about an eighth seen just once and 25% to 35% held by the top ten. V lost 3 bases to trimming and J lost 9 bases; unmatched junction nucleotides: 2. Germline lookup yields CDR1 MNHEY and CDR2 SMNVEV (reference sequence). This CDR3 comprises 13 residues. These data were also filed under a second study, of T cells expressing NK-cell markers. As that study records: Beta-chain TCR cDNA was generated via 5'RACE template switching with UMIs. Repertoires of TCR beta were obtained from T cells sorted as CD3+CD56+NKG2C+, CD3+CD56+NKG2C- and CD3+CD56-NKG2C+. Eight donors were sequenced, of whom seven were HCMV-seropositive, while the remaining one was HCMV-seronegative. In several experiments, an anti-gamma-delta TCR antibody restricted sorting to alpha-beta TCR T cells. In a handful of donors, dominant clonotypes made up about 28.3-65% of CD3+CD56-NKG2C+ cells.

Source: CD8+ T cells sorted from PBMCs, taken roughly 12 days after vaccination. The chain combines TRBV27 with TRBJ2-1; 10 bases line up with TRBD2. This sequence originates from a man in his forties or fifties who received an inactivated influenza vaccine. CDR3 sequence reads: CASSFGTSVEQFF. CDR3 nucleotides: TGTGCCAGCAGTTTTGGGACTAGCGTTGAGCAGTTCTTC.